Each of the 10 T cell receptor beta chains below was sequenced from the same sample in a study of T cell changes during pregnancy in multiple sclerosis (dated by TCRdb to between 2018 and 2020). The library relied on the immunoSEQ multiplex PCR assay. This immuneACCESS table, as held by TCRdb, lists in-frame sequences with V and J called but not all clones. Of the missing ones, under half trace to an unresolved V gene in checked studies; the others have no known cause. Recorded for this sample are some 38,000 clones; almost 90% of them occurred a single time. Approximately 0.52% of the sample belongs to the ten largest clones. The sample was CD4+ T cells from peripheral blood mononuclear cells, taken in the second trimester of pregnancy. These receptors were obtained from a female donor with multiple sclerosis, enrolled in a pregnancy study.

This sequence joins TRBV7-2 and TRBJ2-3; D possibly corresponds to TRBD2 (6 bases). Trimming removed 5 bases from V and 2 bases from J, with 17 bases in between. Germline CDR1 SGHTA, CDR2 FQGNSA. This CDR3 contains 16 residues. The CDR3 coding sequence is TGTGCCAGCAGCATCTCCGGGACTCGAGCCACAGATACGCAGTATTTT. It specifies CASSISGTRATDTQYF.

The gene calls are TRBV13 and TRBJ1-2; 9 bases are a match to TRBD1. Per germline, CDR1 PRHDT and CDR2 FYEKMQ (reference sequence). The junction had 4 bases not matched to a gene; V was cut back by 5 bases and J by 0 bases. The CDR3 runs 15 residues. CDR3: CASSPGDRANYGYTF. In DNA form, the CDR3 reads TGTGCCAGCAGCCCGGGGGACAGGGCTAACTATGGCTACACCTTC.

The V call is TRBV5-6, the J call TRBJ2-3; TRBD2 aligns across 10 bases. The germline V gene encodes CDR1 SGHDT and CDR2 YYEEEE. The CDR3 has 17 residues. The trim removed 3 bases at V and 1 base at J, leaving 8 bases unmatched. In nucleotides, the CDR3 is TGTGCCAGCAGCTCACAACTAGCGGGGTCCCGCACAGATACGCAGTATTTT. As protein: CASSSQLAGSRTDTQYF. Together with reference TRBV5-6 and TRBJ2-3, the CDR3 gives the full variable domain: DAGVTQSPTHLIKTRGQQVTLRCSPKSGHDTVSWYQQALGQGPQFIFQYYEEEERQRGNFPDRFSGHQFPNYSSELNVNALLLGDSALYLCASSSQLAGSRTDTQYFGPGTRLTVL.

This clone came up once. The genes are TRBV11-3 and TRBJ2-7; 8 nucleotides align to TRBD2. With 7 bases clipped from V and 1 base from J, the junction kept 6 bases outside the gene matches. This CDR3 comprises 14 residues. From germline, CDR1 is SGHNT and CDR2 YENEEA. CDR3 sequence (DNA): TGTGCCAGCACCCGGGGGGGCGGATCCTACGAGCAGTACTTC. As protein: CASTRGGGSYEQYF.

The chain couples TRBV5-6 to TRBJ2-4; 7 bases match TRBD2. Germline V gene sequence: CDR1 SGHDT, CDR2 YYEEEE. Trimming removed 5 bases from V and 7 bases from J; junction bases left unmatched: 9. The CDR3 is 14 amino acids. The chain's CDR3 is CASSSWTRQNIQYF. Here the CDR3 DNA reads TGTGCCAGCAGTTCCTGGACTAGACAGAACATTCAGTACTTC. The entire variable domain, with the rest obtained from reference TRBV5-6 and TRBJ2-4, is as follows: DAGVTQSPTHLIKTRGQQVTLRCSPKSGHDTVSWYQQALGQGPQFIFQYYEEEERQRGNFPDRFSGHQFPNYSSELNVNALLLGDSALYLCASSSWTRQNIQYFGAGTRLSVL.

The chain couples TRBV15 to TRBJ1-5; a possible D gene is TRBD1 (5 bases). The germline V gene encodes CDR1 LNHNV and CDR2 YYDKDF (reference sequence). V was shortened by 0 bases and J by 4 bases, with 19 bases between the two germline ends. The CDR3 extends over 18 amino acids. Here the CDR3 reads CATSRERGVSGKNQPQHF. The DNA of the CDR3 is TGTGCCACCAGCAGAGAACGAGGAGTGTCAGGGAAGAATCAGCCCCAGCATTTT.

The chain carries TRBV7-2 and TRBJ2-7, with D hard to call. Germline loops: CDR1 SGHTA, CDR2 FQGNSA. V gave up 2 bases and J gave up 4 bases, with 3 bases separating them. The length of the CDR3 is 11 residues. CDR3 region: CASSLLYEQYF. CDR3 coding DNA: TGTGCCAGCAGCTTACTTTACGAGCAGTACTTC.

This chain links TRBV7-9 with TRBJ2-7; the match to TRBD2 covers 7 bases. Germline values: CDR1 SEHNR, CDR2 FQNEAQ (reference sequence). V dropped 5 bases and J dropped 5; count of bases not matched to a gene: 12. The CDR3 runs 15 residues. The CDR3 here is CASSPYSGTTDEQYF. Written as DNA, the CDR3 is TGTGCCAGCAGCCCATACTCCGGGACTACAGACGAGCAGTACTTC.

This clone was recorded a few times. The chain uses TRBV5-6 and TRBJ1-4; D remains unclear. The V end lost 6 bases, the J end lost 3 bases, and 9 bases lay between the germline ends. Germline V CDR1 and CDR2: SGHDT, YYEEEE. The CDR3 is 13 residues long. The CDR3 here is CASKPWSNEKLFF. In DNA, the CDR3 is TGTGCCAGCAAGCCCTGGTCTAATGAAAAACTGTTTTTT.

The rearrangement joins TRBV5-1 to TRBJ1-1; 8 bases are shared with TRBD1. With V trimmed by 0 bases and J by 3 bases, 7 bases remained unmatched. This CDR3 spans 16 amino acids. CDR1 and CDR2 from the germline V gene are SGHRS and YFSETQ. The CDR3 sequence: CASSLDRGGIHTEAFF. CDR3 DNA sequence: TGCGCCAGCAGCTTGGACAGGGGGGGTATCCACACTGAAGCTTTCTTT.